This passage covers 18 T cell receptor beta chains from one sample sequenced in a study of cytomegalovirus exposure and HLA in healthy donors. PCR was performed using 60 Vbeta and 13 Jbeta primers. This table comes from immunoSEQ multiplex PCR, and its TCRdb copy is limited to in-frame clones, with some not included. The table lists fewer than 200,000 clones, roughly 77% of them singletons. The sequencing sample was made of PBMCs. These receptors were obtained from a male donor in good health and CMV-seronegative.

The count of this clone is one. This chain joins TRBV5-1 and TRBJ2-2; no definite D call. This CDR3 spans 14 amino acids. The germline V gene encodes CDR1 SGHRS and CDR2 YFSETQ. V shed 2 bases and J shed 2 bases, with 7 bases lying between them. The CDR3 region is CASSFSGNTGELFF. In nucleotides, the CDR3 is TGCGCCAGCAGCTTCAGTGGTAACACCGGGGAGCTGTTTTTT.

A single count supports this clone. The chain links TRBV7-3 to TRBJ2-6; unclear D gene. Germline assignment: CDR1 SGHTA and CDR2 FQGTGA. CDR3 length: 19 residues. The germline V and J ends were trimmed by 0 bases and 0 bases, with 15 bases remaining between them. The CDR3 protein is CASSLTSTGSLSGANVLTF. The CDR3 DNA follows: TGTGCCAGCAGCTTAACGAGCACCGGGTCCCTCTCTGGGGCCAACGTCCTGACTTTC.

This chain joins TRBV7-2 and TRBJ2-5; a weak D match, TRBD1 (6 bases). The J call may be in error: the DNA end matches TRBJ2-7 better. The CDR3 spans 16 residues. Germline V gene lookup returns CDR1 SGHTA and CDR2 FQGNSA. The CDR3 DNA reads TGTGCCAGCAGCTTAGATGTCAGGGCAGGGGACCACGAGCAGTACTTC. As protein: CASSLDVRAGDHEQYF.

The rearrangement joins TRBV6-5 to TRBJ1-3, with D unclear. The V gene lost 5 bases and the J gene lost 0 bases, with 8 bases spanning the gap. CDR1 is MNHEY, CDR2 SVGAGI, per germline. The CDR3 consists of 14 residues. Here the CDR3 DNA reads TGTGCCAGCAGTCCGGGGATCTCTGGAAACACCATATATTTT. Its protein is CASSPGISGNTIYF.

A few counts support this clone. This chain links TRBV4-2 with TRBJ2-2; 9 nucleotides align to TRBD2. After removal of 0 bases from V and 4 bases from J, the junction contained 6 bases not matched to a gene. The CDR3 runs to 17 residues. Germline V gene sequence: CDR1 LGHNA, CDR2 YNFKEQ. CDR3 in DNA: TGTGCCAGCAGCCAAGATAGGGCGGGAGGGCCCACCGGGGAGCTGTTTTTT. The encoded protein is CASSQDRAGGPTGELFF.

As DNA, the CDR3 is TGTGCCAGCAGTTTAAGGCAGGGAAGCTCCTACGAGCAGTACTTC. It yields the protein CASSLRQGSSYEQYF. This chain uses TRBV27 with TRBJ2-7; a weak D match, TRBD1 (5 bases). The length of the CDR3 is 15 residues. Trimming removed 2 bases at V and 0 bases at J, with 11 bases between. Germline V gene data show CDR1 as MNHEY and CDR2 as SMNVEV (reference sequence).

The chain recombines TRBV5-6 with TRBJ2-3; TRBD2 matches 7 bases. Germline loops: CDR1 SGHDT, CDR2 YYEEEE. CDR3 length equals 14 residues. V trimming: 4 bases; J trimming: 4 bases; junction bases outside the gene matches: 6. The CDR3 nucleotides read TGTGCCAGCAGCCAAGGGACTAATTCAGATACGCAGTATTTT. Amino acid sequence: CASSQGTNSDTQYF.

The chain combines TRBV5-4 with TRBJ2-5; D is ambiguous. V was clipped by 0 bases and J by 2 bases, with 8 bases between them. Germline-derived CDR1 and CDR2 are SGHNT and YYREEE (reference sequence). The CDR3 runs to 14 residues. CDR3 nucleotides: TGTGCCAGCAGCTTGGACCAAACACAAGAGACCCAGTACTTC. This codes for CASSLDQTQETQYF.

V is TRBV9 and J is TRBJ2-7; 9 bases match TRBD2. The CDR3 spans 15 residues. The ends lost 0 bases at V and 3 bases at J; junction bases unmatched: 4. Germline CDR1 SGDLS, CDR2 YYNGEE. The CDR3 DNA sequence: TGTGCCAGCAGCGTAGGAGGCGGGGGGGACTACGAGCAGTACTTC. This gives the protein CASSVGGGGDYEQYF.

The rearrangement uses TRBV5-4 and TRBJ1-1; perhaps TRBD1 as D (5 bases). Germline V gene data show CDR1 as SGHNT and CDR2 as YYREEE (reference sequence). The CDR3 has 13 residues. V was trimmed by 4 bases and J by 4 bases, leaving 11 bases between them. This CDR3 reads CASSQGATTEAFF. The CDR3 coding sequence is TGTGCCAGCAGCCAGGGTGCGACCACTGAAGCTTTCTTT.

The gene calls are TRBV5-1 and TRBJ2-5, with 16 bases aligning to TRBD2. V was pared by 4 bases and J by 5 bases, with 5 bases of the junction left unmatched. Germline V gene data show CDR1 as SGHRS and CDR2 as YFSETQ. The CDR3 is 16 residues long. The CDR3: CASSPGLAGGPETQYF. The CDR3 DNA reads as TGCGCCAGCAGCCCGGGACTAGCGGGAGGGCCGGAGACCCAGTACTTC.

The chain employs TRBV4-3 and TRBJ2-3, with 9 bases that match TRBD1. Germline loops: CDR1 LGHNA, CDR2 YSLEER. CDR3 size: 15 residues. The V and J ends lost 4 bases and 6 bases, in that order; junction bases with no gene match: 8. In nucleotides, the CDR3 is TGCGCCAGCAGCCCTGGACAGGGGTCATGGGATACGCAGTATTTT. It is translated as CASSPGQGSWDTQYF.

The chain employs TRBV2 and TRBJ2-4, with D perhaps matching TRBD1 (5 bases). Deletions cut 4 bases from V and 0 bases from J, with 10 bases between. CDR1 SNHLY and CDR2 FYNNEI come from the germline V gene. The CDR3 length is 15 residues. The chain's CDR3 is CASSGPQGAKNIQYF. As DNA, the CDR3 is TGTGCCAGCAGTGGACCCCAGGGAGCCAAAAACATTCAGTACTTC.

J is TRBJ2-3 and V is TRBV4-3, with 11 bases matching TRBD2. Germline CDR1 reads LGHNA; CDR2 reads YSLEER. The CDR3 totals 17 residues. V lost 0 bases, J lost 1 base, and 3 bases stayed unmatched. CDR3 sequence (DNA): TGCGCCAGCAGCCAAGATCGGGGACTAGCGGGCACAGATACGCAGTATTTT. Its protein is CASSQDRGLAGTDTQYF.

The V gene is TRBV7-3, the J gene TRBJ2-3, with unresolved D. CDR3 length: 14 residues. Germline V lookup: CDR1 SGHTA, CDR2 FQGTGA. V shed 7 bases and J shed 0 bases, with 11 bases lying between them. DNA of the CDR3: TGTGCCAGCAACTTTGGGCCTAGCACAGATACGCAGTATTTT. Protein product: CASNFGPSTDTQYF.

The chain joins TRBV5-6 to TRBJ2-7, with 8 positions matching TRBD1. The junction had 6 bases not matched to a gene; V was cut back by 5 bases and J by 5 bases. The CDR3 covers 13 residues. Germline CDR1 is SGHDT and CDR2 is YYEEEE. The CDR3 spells CASSWTGSHEQYF. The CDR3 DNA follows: TGTGCCAGCAGTTGGACAGGGAGCCACGAGCAGTACTTC.

CDR3 nucleotides: TGTGCCAGCAGTGGACTAGCGGGAGGTGTTTACAATGAGCAGTTCTTC. The encoded protein is CASSGLAGGVYNEQFF. The V call is TRBV6-1, the J call TRBJ2-1, with TRBD2 matching over 13 bases. The CDR3 is 16 residues long. Germline V gene sequence: CDR1 MNHNS, CDR2 SASEGT. Trimming cost V 4 bases and J 4 bases; bases outside gene matches: 4.

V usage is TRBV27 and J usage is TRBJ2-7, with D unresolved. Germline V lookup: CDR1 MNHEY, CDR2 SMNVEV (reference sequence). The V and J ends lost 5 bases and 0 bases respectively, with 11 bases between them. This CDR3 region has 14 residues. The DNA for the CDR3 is TGTGCCAGCAGTCGTACAGCAAGCTCCTACGAGCAGTACTTC. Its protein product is CASSRTASSYEQYF.